This T cell receptor beta chain came from a study of T cells in Graves' hyperthyroidism and ophthalmopathy. Authors of the study amplified TCR beta CDR3 regions from RNA transcripts. The primer set for the first-round RT-PCR of the TCR CDR3 was HTBI. TCRdb used MiXCR to reprocess the multiplex PCR reads, holding one entry per CDR3 protein. Of nearly 600,000 distinct CDR3 sequences in the sample, approximately 14% were seen once. The sequence was collected from a woman between 18 and 30 years old with Graves' ophthalmopathy. Material: blood.

The CDR3 loop reads CASSRDRVVSPLHF. In DNA form, the CDR3 reads TGTGCCAGCAGCCGGGACAGGGTTGTTTCACCCCTCCACTTT. This sequence joins TRBV3-1 and TRBJ1-6, with 9 bases aligning to TRBD1. The J segment lost 9 bases and the V segment lost 4 bases, leaving 4 bases of the junction unmatched. The CDR3 contains 14 residues. Germline CDR1 reads LGHDT; CDR2 reads YNNKEL (reference sequence).